Sequencing of this T cell receptor beta chain was carried out in a study of blood T cell repertoires in COVID-19 (dated by TCRdb to about 2020). Broadly, across the study: Samples from collaborators originated in the United States, Italy and Spain and spanned both the acute and convalescent phases of COVID-19. The material from the prospective study consisted of cDNA or gDNA derived from T cells, B-cell-depleted T cells, or PBMCs. Deeply sampled blood TCRbeta repertoires from subjects exposed to, actively infected with, or recovered from COVID-19 were included in the dataset. A freely available public database, intended as a resource for researchers studying the immune response to SARS-CoV-2, is where the repertoires were released. The samples were drawn from the first 160 participants of the ongoing ImmuneRACE study and from 1,254 subjects provided by 6 global collaborators. Sample metadata almost always included a de-identified subject ID, COVID-19 status, age in years and sex. Where available, HLA class I and class II types were obtained from metadata supplied by the sample provider rather than from assay-based typing. Study-level results and caveats: Clinical and demographic metadata were provided uncurated, with the amount varying by source and participant.

As for this clone: It has no known antigen specificity. Base-call qualities are not available, and no considerably larger clone is one nucleotide away.

A distance of 17 bases separates the germline ends of V and J, which lose 6 bases and 9 bases respectively. Per the germline V gene, ENHRY is the CDR1 and SYGVKD is the CDR2. Including cysteine and phenylalanine, the CDR3 has 13 amino acids. Just the 39-base CDR3 DNA is kept, in frame starting at base 1. A second Seattle source provided samples from volunteer blood donors who had recovered from COVID-19. The collaborating institutions used their own protocols to collect whole blood in K2EDTA tubes. For TCRbeta analysis, collaborators shipped samples in one of three forms: frozen whole blood, isolated PBMCs, or DNA extracted from either of those sample types. The immunoSEQ Assay, a bias-controlled multiplex PCR, was used to amplify TCRbeta CDR3 regions from genomic DNA. In the source study's methods: The number of nucleated cells in each sample was estimated from the amplification of reference gene primers within the assay. To quantify the absolute abundance of each unique TCRbeta CDR3 rearrangement, sequence reads were collapsed and filtered. Productive Simpson clonality was computed per sample as the square root of Simpson's diversity index over productive rearrangements. TCRdb retrieved this table from immuneACCESS and kept in-frame rearrangements only. Not all clones are present; in checked studies, unresolved V genes account for under half, and no reason is known for the remainder. V and J calls plus clone size are reproduced from that table; the DNA served to infer D and trimming. For this sample there are approximately 240,000 clones; nearly 90% appear just once. The leading ten clones occupy less than 15% of the sample.

The TCR was taken from a young woman who had recovered from COVID-19. The V and J genes are TRBV10-3 and TRBJ1-1, with the D gene call left open. The sample comprised peripheral blood. The nucleotide sequence is TGTGCCATCAGAGGTGAGAGGCCCGTTCAAGCTTTCTTT. Its amino acids are CAIRGERPVQAFF.